A single T cell receptor (beta chain) is shown here with its context. Antigen: not known. This sample was included in a study of cytomegalovirus exposure and HLA in healthy donors. Turning to the study itself: Early release data held 85 million or so unique TCRs from HLA-typed donors.

A multiplex PCR was run with 60 Vbeta primers and 13 Jbeta primers. TCRdb keeps only in-frame clones here, not all; method: immunoSEQ multiplex PCR. The sample has around 200,000 clones, around 88% seen once. The study's findings and limits: Immune exposure information available was restricted to CMV serostatus. Reports indicated that the classifier achieved high specificity and sensitivity in diagnosing cytomegalovirus status.

Sequenced: PBMCs. The TCR sequence derives from a woman between 18 and 30 years old in good health and CMV-seronegative.

In nucleotides, the CDR3 is TGTGCCAGCAGAAACAGGCACCAAGAGACCCAGTACTTC. It is translated as CASRNRHQETQYF. The V call is TRBV27, the J call TRBJ2-5; TRBD1 is a possible D gene (5 bases). Germline CDR1 MNHEY, CDR2 SMNVEV (reference sequence). The CDR3 is 13 residues long. V lost 6 bases and J lost 0, with 8 bases in between.